The next 27 T cell receptor beta chains were all read from a single sample in a study of blood T cells in healthy people across ages. Through a sample-barcoded 5' primer and a J-beta primer mix, a second PCR was run for about 7 to 12 cycles. TCRdb independently ran MiXCR on the 5' RACE reads; one entry per CDR3 protein. The table shows about 1 million distinct CDR3 sequences, with around 45% occurring only once. The sequenced sample consisted of blood. These receptors came from a woman aged 55-70 years in good health.

The chain employs TRBV6-2 or TRBV6-3 and TRBJ2-3; D not resolved. This CDR3 has 14 residues. In germline, CDR1 is MNHEY, CDR2 SVGEGT. Trimming stripped 2 bases from V and 1 base from J, with 7 bases between. CDR3 sequence reads: CASSYNLRTDTQYF. CDR3 coding DNA: TGTGCCAGCAGTTACAACCTTCGCACAGATACGCAGTATTTT.

The chain employs TRBV9 and TRBJ2-1, with D perhaps TRBD2 (5 bases). The germline V gene has CDR1 SGDLS and CDR2 YYNGEE. V was shortened by 5 bases and J by 5 bases, with 17 bases between the two germline ends. This CDR3 has 15 amino acids. The CDR3, as DNA: TGTGCCAGCAGTGCTCTAGGAGGATCGCACAATGAGCAGTTCTTC. It encodes CASSALGGSHNEQFF. Full variable domain (outside the CDR3, taken from reference TRBV9 and TRBJ2-1): DSGVTQTPKHLITATGQRVTLRCSPRSGDLSVYWYQQSLDQGLQFLIQYYNGEERAKGNILERFSAQQFPDLHSELNLSSLELGDSALYFCASSALGGSHNEQFFGPGTRLTVL.

The chain recombines TRBV10-3 with TRBJ2-5, with 9 positions matching TRBD1. In germline, CDR1 is ENHRY, CDR2 SYGVKD. The CDR3 has 14 residues. The V gene end was trimmed by 4 bases and the J gene end by 3 bases; junction bases not matched to a gene: 3. In nucleotides, the CDR3 is TGTGCCATCAGTGTGGGGACAGGGAAAGAGACCCAGTACTTC. Protein product: CAISVGTGKETQYF.

The genes are TRBV20-1 and TRBJ2-5; the D gene is possibly TRBD1 (5 bases). V lost 0 bases and J 6 bases, leaving 11 bases between the germline ends. In germline, CDR1 is DFQATT, CDR2 SNEGSKA (reference sequence). This CDR3 is 13 amino acids long. CDR3 in DNA: TGCAGTGCTAGAGAAGGGGTGAGAAAGACCCAGTACTTC. This codes for CSAREGVRKTQYF.

This clonotype was counted between two and nine times. This chain joins TRBV4-1 and TRBJ2-7; 10 bases map to TRBD2. CDR1 is MGHRA, CDR2 YSYEKL, per germline. J was trimmed by 2 bases and V by 10 bases; bases with no gene match: 2. This CDR3 is built from 12 residues. The CDR3 is CATSGGTYEQYF. CDR3 nucleotides: TGCGCCACTAGCGGGGGAACCTACGAGCAGTACTTC.

The CDR3 DNA follows: TGTGCCAGCAGTTTAAAAATTGGTGGTACAGATACGCAGTATTTT. The encoded protein is CASSLKIGGTDTQYF. The chain recombines TRBV28 with TRBJ2-3; D not certain. This CDR3 spans 15 amino acids. The germline V gene encodes CDR1 MDHEN and CDR2 SYDVKM. V was cut by 2 bases and J by 3 bases, with 12 bases left in between.

The rearrangement joins TRBV27 to TRBJ2-5; weak D call: TRBD2 (6 bases). Trimming took 9 bases from V and 2 from J, leaving 22 bases between them. Germline V gene lookup returns CDR1 MNHEY and CDR2 SMNVEV (reference sequence). This CDR3 is 16 amino acids long. The chain's CDR3 is CASRLGGAAFQETQYF. The CDR3 DNA follows: TGTGCCAGTCGACTCGGCGGGGCCGCATTTCAAGAGACCCAGTACTTC.

This chain connects TRBV20-1 to TRBJ2-7; 11 nucleotides match TRBD1. The CDR3 totals 16 residues. Trimming cost V 0 bases and J 3 bases; bases outside gene matches: 7. Germline V gives CDR1 DFQATT, CDR2 SNEGSKA (reference sequence). The CDR3 protein is CSARDTRDRGFYEQYF. In DNA form, the CDR3 reads TGCAGTGCTAGAGATACCCGGGACAGGGGGTTCTACGAGCAGTACTTC.

This clonotype occurred once. This chain joins TRBV12-3 or TRBV12-4 and TRBJ1-1; the D gene is possibly TRBD1 (6 bases). V was cut by 5 bases and J by 4 bases, with 14 bases left in between. This CDR3 region has 14 residues. CDR3 coding DNA: TGTGCCAGCAGTGTACAGGGATTGATCACTGAAGCTTTCTTT. It translates to CASSVQGLITEAFF.

This clonotype showed up just once. A junction end diverges from the germline sequence, so it may reflect a read error. This chain's CDR3 is CASSEGGTEYGYTF. The CDR3 bases are TGTGCCAGCAGTGAGGGAGGGACGGAATATGGCTACACCTTT. The rearrangement joins TRBV25-1 to TRBJ1-2, with a tentative D call TRBD1 (5 bases). This CDR3 is 14 amino acids long. CDR1 MGHDK and CDR2 SYGVNS come from the germline V gene.

This clonotype was found a few times. The J gene is TRBJ2-7, the V gene TRBV6-5, with TRBD1 matching over 9 bases. CDR1 and CDR2 from the germline V gene are MNHEY and SVGAGI. Trimming removed 6 bases from V and 2 bases from J; junction bases left unmatched: 5. The CDR3 loop spans 14 amino acids. CDR3 protein: CASRGQGIPYEQYF. CDR3 bases: TGTGCCAGCAGGGGACAGGGAATTCCCTACGAGCAGTACTTC.

This chain connects TRBV20-1 to TRBJ1-2; D may be TRBD1 (5 bases). The CDR3 has 14 residues. Trimming removed 1 base at V and 4 bases at J, with 13 bases between. Germline CDR1 DFQATT, CDR2 SNEGSKA (reference sequence). CDR3 in DNA: TGCAGTGCTAGAGCCCAGAGGGGTTCCTATGGCTACACCTTC. This encodes CSARAQRGSYGYTF.

There are a few counts of this clonotype. The chain couples TRBV5-1 to TRBJ2-1, with 10 nucleotides matching TRBD2. The ends lost 2 bases at V and 8 bases at J; junction bases unmatched: 4. Germline CDR1 reads SGHRS; CDR2 reads YFSETQ. The CDR3 spans 14 residues. The CDR3 protein is CASSFGLAGDEQFF. CDR3 in DNA: TGCGCCAGCAGCTTTGGCCTAGCGGGAGATGAGCAGTTCTTC.

J is TRBJ1-1 and V is TRBV10-3, with D uncertain. The CDR3 spans 13 residues. V lost 6 bases and J lost 1, with 9 bases in between. Germline CDR1 is ENHRY and CDR2 is SYGVKD. The DNA for the CDR3 is TGTGCCATCAGGGAACAAGGGAACACTGAAGCTTTCTTT. This gives the protein CAIREQGNTEAFF.

This clonotype was found many times. This chain uses TRBV28 with TRBJ2-1; 9 nucleotides agree with TRBD1. V lost 3 bases, J lost 5 bases, and 5 bases stayed unmatched. Germline V gene data show CDR1 as MDHEN and CDR2 as SYDVKM. The CDR3 extends over 15 amino acids. The CDR3 bases are TGTGCCAGCAGTTTTATGACAGGGGGTGACAATGAGCAGTTCTTC. Translating it yields CASSFMTGGDNEQFF.

This rearrangement joins TRBV27 to TRBJ2-1, with 14 bases matching TRBD2. The CDR3 is 18 amino acids. The V gene's germline CDR1 is MNHEY and CDR2 SMNVEV (reference sequence). With 4 bases clipped from V and 10 bases from J, the junction kept 15 bases outside the gene matches. The CDR3 region is CASSSLRTSGRPLTEQFF. The CDR3 DNA reads TGTGCCAGCAGTTCCTTACGGACTAGCGGGAGGCCCCTAACGGAGCAGTTCTTC.

This clonotype came up once. V gene TRBV2 combines with J gene TRBJ1-2; possible D gene TRBD1, 6 bases. The CDR3 covers 11 residues. Germline CDR1 is SNHLY and CDR2 is FYNNEI. V shed 10 bases and J shed 10 bases, with 16 bases lying between them. CDR3 DNA: TGTGCCATGAAGGGGGTTTTGAACTACACCTTC. Encoded protein: CAMKGVLNYTF.

This clonotype was recorded many times. The rearrangement uses TRBV29-1 and TRBJ2-7; possible D gene TRBD2, 5 bases. The germline V gene encodes CDR1 SQVTM and CDR2 ANQGSEA. This CDR3 has 11 amino acids. The V end lost 2 bases, the J end lost 5 bases, and 7 bases lay between the germline ends. CDR3 amino acids: CSVELSDEQYF. The DNA for the CDR3 is TGCAGCGTTGAACTTAGCGACGAGCAGTACTTC.

The rearrangement joins TRBV6-1 to TRBJ2-7; D remains unclear. V lost 7 bases and J 2 bases, leaving 6 bases between the germline ends. The CDR3 runs to 11 residues. Germline CDR1 MNHNS, CDR2 SASEGT. The chain's CDR3 is CASKSAYEQYF. The CDR3 bases are TGTGCCAGCAAATCAGCCTACGAGCAGTACTTC.

The CDR3 loop reads CASSRRQGGSREKLFF. CDR3 nucleotide sequence: TGTGCCAGCAGCCGAAGACAGGGGGGTTCGCGCGAAAAACTGTTTTTT. The chain is built from TRBV3-1 and TRBJ1-4, with 9 nucleotides matching TRBD1. Germline V gene sequence: CDR1 LGHDT, CDR2 YNNKEL (reference sequence). Losses at the gene ends were 4 bases for V and 8 bases for J; bases not matched to a gene: 11. The CDR3 is 16 amino acids.

This clonotype was counted at least ten times. V is TRBV9 and J is TRBJ2-3; D is uncertain. The CDR3 totals 11 residues. V was pared by 3 bases and J by 6 bases, with 5 bases between. CDR1 and CDR2 from the germline V gene are SGDLS and YYNGEE. This CDR3 reads CASSAGDTQYF. In nucleotides, the CDR3 is TGTGCCAGCAGCGCCGGGGATACGCAGTATTTT.

The chain couples TRBV27 to TRBJ2-4, with a tentative D call TRBD2 (6 bases). TRBJ2-7 matches the DNA end more closely, so the J call is doubtful. Germline assignment: CDR1 MNHEY and CDR2 SMNVEV (reference sequence). The CDR3 consists of 13 residues. CDR3 sequence reads: CASGMGLSYEQYF. For the CDR3, the DNA is TGTGCCAGCGGAATGGGACTTTCCTACGAGCAGTACTTC.

The chain is built from TRBV29-1 and TRBJ2-1; 10 bases agree with TRBD2. This CDR3 spans 17 amino acids. V lost 2 bases, J lost 4 bases, and 11 bases stayed unmatched. Germline V gives CDR1 SQVTM, CDR2 ANQGSEA. The CDR3 spells CSVEQYSAGGSYNEQFF. CDR3 bases: TGCAGCGTTGAACAGTACTCAGCGGGAGGGTCTTACAATGAGCAGTTCTTC.

The rearrangement links TRBV7-6 to TRBJ2-5; D possibly matches TRBD1 or TRBD2 (5 bases each). Germline lookup yields CDR1 SGHVS and CDR2 FNYEAQ. The V and J ends lost 0 bases and 11 bases respectively, with 10 bases between them. This CDR3 is built from 12 residues. CDR3: CASSLAMGEQYF. The CDR3 DNA is TGTGCCAGCAGCTTAGCGATGGGGGAGCAGTACTTC.

At least ten counts were recorded for this clonotype. The gene calls are TRBV7-9 and TRBJ2-3, with a weak D call TRBD2 (5 bases). Germline V lookup: CDR1 SEHNR, CDR2 FQNEAQ (reference sequence). The ends were cut back, 8 bases at V and 1 base at J, with 7 bases in the middle. The CDR3 extends over 12 amino acids. The CDR3 nucleotides are TGTGCCAGCGGGCGGGGCACAGATACGCAGTATTTT. Protein: CASGRGTDTQYF.

This rearrangement joins TRBV20-1 to TRBJ1-6; 7 nucleotides align to TRBD1. Germline lookup yields CDR1 DFQATT and CDR2 SNEGSKA (reference sequence). This CDR3 is 16 amino acids long. V was pared by 1 base and J by 8 bases, with 11 bases of the junction left unmatched. The CDR3: CSARVVDDRVDSPLHF. CDR3 DNA sequence: TGCAGTGCTAGAGTTGTGGACGACAGGGTGGATTCACCCCTCCACTTT.

This sequence joins TRBV12-3 or TRBV12-4 and TRBJ2-1; tentatively, D is TRBD1 (5 bases). V lost 1 base and J 7 bases, leaving 17 bases between the germline ends. The CDR3 totals 16 residues. The CDR3: CASSLVVGADRNEQFF. The CDR3 DNA is TGTGCCAGCAGTTTAGTGGTAGGGGCAGATCGTAATGAGCAGTTCTTC.